Described below is a single T cell receptor beta chain sequence and its context. This clone's antigen is unknown. Base qualities were left out, and no much larger clone turns up one base away. These data originate in a study of cytomegalovirus exposure and HLA in healthy donors (dated by TCRdb to the late 2010s). Study-level background: An earlier analysis of about 530 of the donors reported approximately 280 Gb of sequence data and some 110 million unique TCR beta sequences obtained from about 180 million T cells. Besides the first cohort of about 730 subjects, a separate validation cohort made up of around 120 different subjects was used. Of the 300 to 500 genotyped donors, 70% to 90% were placed in the genetic ancestry cluster associated with self-reported Caucasian donors. A later analysis re-analyzed previously published TCR beta repertoires from 666 donors and added high-resolution HLA genotyping to study TCR occurrence patterns. A later genetic analysis took genome-wide SNP genotypes for about 65% of the roughly 670 donors and used that subset as a discovery cohort. About five DR-DQ haplotypes were treated as single units for association and clustering because of strong linkage in the cohort. Alongside the repertoire data, information on donor age, sex, ethnicity and CMV serostatus was compiled. Across approximately 400 genotyped donors of the cohort, an average of approximately 220,000 unique TCR beta nucleotide sequences per donor were sequenced, and approximately 17% of those sequences were non-productive. An earlier analysis of approximately 580 of the donors used high-throughput TCR beta sequencing to judge whether each TCR beta V gene segment behaved as functional or pseudogenic. The study aimed to test whether signatures of past pathogen exposure could be identified by cataloging public T cell receptors. The study combined high-throughput TCR immunosequencing, statistical association of individual TCRs with disease status, and machine learning to predict cytomegalovirus infection status. The study used immunosequencing to profile the T cell repertoires of hundreds of subjects and linked those repertoires to cytomegalovirus serostatus. Every repertoire in the discovery cohort had been generated on one and the same sequencing platform. The number of donors typed differed by locus, with about 629-640 for A, B, C, DRB1 and DQB1, more than 500 for DQA1, 600 to 610 for DPA1, and around 450 for DPB1. Rather than using new phenotypic data, the later analysis identified candidate immune exposures from TCR beta sequences and from how often those sequences occurred across donors. HLA typing covered class I and class II loci at four-digit resolution. An early release covering roughly 600 HLA-typed donors comprised about 300 gigabases of sequencing data and 85 million or so unique TCR sequences.

From cysteine to phenylalanine, the CDR3 is 12 amino acids long. The CDR3 DNA has 36 bases and is translated from base 1. Looking up the germline V gene (reference sequence) yields CDR1 GTSNPN and CDR2 SVGIG. The V end loses 7 bases and the J end loses 4 bases, and a stretch of 14 bases separates them. Library preparation used the immunoSEQ multiplex PCR assay. The multiplex PCR relied on a mix of 60 forward primers for TCR Vbeta segments and 13 reverse primers for TCR Jbeta segments. A multiplex PCR assay on genomic DNA amplified the CDR3 region of rearranged TCR beta genes. On the Illumina HiSeq System, the amplified TCR beta libraries were sequenced as 87-base-pair reads. On the authors' methods: In a later analysis, tens of millions of unique TCR beta chains were counted across the 690 or so repertoires, and around 10 million of these chains were shared by at least two donors. Raw reads were error-corrected and collapsed into unique sequences with a nearest-neighbor algorithm that merged closely related sequences to remove PCR and sequencing errors. To assign V, D and J gene segments, CDR3 sequences were aligned to IMGT reference sequences. For a sequence to be retained, at least a six-nucleotide match to both a V gene segment and a J gene segment was required. A rearrangement counted as productive if the CDR3 had no stop codons and remained in frame with V and J, and every other rearrangement counted as non-productive. Following IMGT convention, CDR3 was defined as the stretch from the second conserved V-encoded cysteine up to the conserved J-encoded phenylalanine. In an earlier analysis of 550 to 650 of the donors, sequences lacking an unambiguous match to a single V gene segment were excluded. In an earlier analysis of 587 of the donors, a V segment was called functional when productive rearrangements were above 56.7%, and segregating when the standard deviation between donors exceeded 5%. A statistical classification framework was developed to diagnose cytomegalovirus status using the catalog of TCR beta chain sequences. In a later analysis, V and J genes were assigned by comparing TCR nucleotide sequences against IMGT/GENE-DB human TR gene sequences. In a later analysis, CDR3 sequences and most-parsimonious VDJ recombination scenarios were assigned using the TCRdist pipeline. In a later analysis, each TCR beta chain was defined by its CDR3 amino acid sequence together with its V-gene family, and reads without a unique V-gene family were excluded. To address suspected cross-contamination and a sequencing artifact, a later analysis removed approximately 590 highly shared, low-generation-probability nucleotide sequences. For each public chain, a later analysis derived a clonal expansion index from normalized ranks of inferred template counts within each repertoire. In a later analysis, generation probabilities were computed with a VDJ recombination model fitted to out-of-frame rearrangements, and the resulting probabilities were checked against IGoR. Hypergeometric tests were used in a later analysis to score TCR-TCR, TCR-HLA and TCR-CMV co-occurrence, with a repertoire-size bias correction applied to the TCR pairs. In a later analysis, false discovery rates were estimated by permuting HLA or CMV assignments 20 times. In a later analysis, co-occurring TCRs were grouped using DBSCAN, with TCRdist sequence similarity added in when clustering inside HLA-allele-positive subsets. For co-occurrence clustering, repertoires with fewer than 30,000 or more than 120,000 public chains were excluded, along with a handful of repertoires with anomalous nucleotide sharing. The immuneACCESS repertoire file appears here via TCRdb, limited to in-frame rearrangements. These files lack a portion of the clones; in checked studies, under half of the deficit traces to unresolved V genes, and the cause of the others is not known. From that table come the V and J calls and clone size; the DNA was used to work out D and trimming. The sample data list 150,000 to 190,000 clones, and about 75% of these were observed just once. The top ten constitute 1.2% to 1.5% of the sample.

Study-wide findings and limitations: A further reported finding was that TCR beta sequences accurately predicted the HLA-A and HLA-B alleles for most subjects in the first cohort. Across donors, most TCR sequences were observed very rarely, whereas some public TCRs were present in many individuals. Three of the identified cytomegalovirus-associated TCR beta chains were confirmed in vitro to be specific for cytomegalovirus antigens. Because some donors lacked HLA typing at each locus, the association tests relied only on the typed subset. Because the 87-base-pair reads could not distinguish some IMGT-functional V segments, including TRBV6-2 and TRBV6-3, those segments were excluded. In a later analysis, most CMV-associated TCR beta chains were found to appear HLA-restricted, with HLA associations seemingly driven largely by CMV exposure. A total of roughly 160 TCR beta chains were listed by the study as associated with cytomegalovirus. Cytomegalovirus status was reported to be diagnosed by the classifier with high specificity and sensitivity in both the original and validation cohorts. In a later analysis, the rate of TCR association differed among HLA loci, with DRB1 alleles having the most associated TCRs and HLA-C alleles having the fewest. In a later analysis, around 17,000 TCR beta sequences were associated with specific HLA alleles at a false discovery rate of 0.05. A later analysis found that HLA-associated TCR beta chains were more clonally expanded and had lower generation probabilities than equally common non-associated chains. Compared with the approximately 700-donor mean, donors in an Asian-associated ancestry cluster had fewer N-insertions in productive TCRs, according to a later genetic analysis. In an earlier analysis of roughly 500 of the donors, most TCR beta V segments appeared in productive rearrangements about 87% or about 30% of the time, broadly matching IMGT annotations. According to the authors, the approach could potentially be generalized to other disease states and immunological phenotypes. V-gene and J-gene trimming of TCR beta chains was associated with a missense DCLRE1C variant in a later genetic analysis, and the association was replicated in an independent cohort. In a later analysis, several top co-occurrence clusters were reported to appear linked to parvovirus B19, influenza, CMV and Epstein-Barr virus. The presence/absence analyses assumed that sequencing depth was roughly uniform across donors, and that assumption may not be true. CMV serostatus was the only immune exposure information available for the cohort. This cohort had only TCR beta chains sequenced, and the lack of alpha or paired-chain data limited which features could be detected. Because counts were too low, about 17 rarely observed V segments, including chromosome 9 orphons, were excluded from the earlier analysis of fewer than 650 of the donors. When HLA alleles, especially DR and DQ, strongly co-occurred, TCR associations were difficult to assign to individual alleles. Linkage disequilibrium might explain the correlated functional status among segregating V segments, but an unknown experimental factor could not be excluded. A cluster of highly shared sequence variants was judged likely to represent a technical artifact of the sequencing pipeline.

In total, 500 to 700 healthy bone marrow donors made up the cohort. At the time of sampling, all cohort members were nominally healthy, though unrecorded immune exposures were likely present. The donor was CMV seronegative and belonged to the group of several hundred seronegative cohort members. A peripheral blood sample was provided by each donor, and peripheral blood mononuclear cells were used for TCR beta sequencing. The Qiagen DNeasy Blood Extraction Kit was used to extract genomic DNA from the blood cell samples. Here the chain combines TRBV30 and TRBJ2-7; the D segment could be TRBD2, given 6 matching bases. The origin of this receptor is a man between 18 and 35 years old in good health and CMV-seronegative. The sample comprised PBMCs. The nucleotides read TGTGCCTATAGCGGAAGTGCTTACGAGCAGTACTTC. This translates into CAYSGSAYEQYF.